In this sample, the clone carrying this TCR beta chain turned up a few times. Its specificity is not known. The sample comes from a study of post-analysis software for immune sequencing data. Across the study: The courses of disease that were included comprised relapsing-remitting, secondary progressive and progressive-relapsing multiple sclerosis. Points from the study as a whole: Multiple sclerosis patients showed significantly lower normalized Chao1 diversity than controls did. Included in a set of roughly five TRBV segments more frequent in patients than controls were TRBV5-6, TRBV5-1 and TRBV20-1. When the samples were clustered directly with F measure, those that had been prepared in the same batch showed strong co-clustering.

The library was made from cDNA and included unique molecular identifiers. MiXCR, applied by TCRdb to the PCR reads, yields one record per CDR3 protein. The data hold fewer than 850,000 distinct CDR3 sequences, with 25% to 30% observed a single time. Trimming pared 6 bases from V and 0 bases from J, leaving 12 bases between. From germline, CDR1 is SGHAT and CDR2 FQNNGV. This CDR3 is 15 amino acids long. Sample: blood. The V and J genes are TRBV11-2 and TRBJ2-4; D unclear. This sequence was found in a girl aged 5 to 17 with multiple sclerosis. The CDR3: CASRSGVLAKNIQYF. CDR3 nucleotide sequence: TGTGCCAGCAGATCCGGCGTTCTAGCCAAAAACATTCAGTACTTC. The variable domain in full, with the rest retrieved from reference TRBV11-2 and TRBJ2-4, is EAGVAQSPRYKIIEKRQSVAFWCNPISGHATLYWYQQILGQGPKLLIQFQNNGVVDDSQLPKDRFSAERLKGVDSTLKIQPAKLEDSAVYLCASRSGVLAKNIQYFGAGTRLSVL.